Below, 4 T cell receptor beta chains from the same sample are listed, as sequenced in a study of cytomegalovirus exposure and HLA in healthy donors. TCRdb keeps only in-frame clones here, not all; method: immunoSEQ multiplex PCR. Here the sample spans 150,000 or so clones, roughly nine tenths being singletons. The material sequenced was PBMCs. Receptor source: a man aged 18 to 35 in good health and CMV-seropositive.

The chain carries TRBV18 and TRBJ2-1; D possibly corresponds to TRBD2 (7 bases). The ends were cut back, 0 bases at V and 7 bases at J, with 16 bases in the middle. Germline CDR1 is KGHSH and CDR2 is LQKENI. CDR3 size: 16 residues. The DNA of the CDR3 is TGTGCCAGCTCACCACCTATTGCGGGGGCGGGAAATGAGCAGTTCTTC. As protein: CASSPPIAGAGNEQFF.

The genes are TRBV9 and TRBJ2-3; tentatively, D is TRBD2 (5 bases). Per germline, CDR1 SGDLS and CDR2 YYNGEE. The CDR3 is made up of 15 amino acids. The ends were cut back, 1 base at V and 0 bases at J, with 9 bases in the middle. In DNA, the CDR3 is TGTGCCAGCAGCGTAACGGACTTCAGCACAGATACGCAGTATTTT. It yields the protein CASSVTDFSTDTQYF.

This clone was found a few times. This rearrangement joins TRBV7-9 to TRBJ2-2; D is unclear. The length of the CDR3 is 15 residues. The V end was cut by 3 bases, the J end by 4 bases, with 12 bases between. Germline V CDR1 and CDR2: SEHNR, FQNEAQ (reference sequence). The CDR3 sequence is CASSFQRSGTGELFF. Here the CDR3 DNA reads TGTGCCAGCAGCTTCCAACGTTCAGGCACCGGGGAGCTGTTTTTT.

The chain joins TRBV13 to TRBJ2-1; TRBD2 might be the D (5 bases). Germline lookup yields CDR1 PRHDT and CDR2 FYEKMQ (reference sequence). Deletions cut 0 bases from V and 0 bases from J, with 6 bases between. The CDR3 spans 15 residues. CDR3: CASSLGGSSYNEQFF. In nucleotides, the CDR3 is TGTGCCAGCAGCTTAGGAGGGAGCTCCTACAATGAGCAGTTCTTC.